A single sample gave rise to the 6 T cell receptor beta chains below, sequenced in a study of T cells in Graves' hyperthyroidism and ophthalmopathy. What was amplified from RNA transcripts were TCR beta CDR3 regions. When the TCR CDR3 underwent first-round RT-PCR, the HTBI primer set was used. TCRdb redid the calling of the multiplex PCR reads with MiXCR, one entry per CDR3 protein. The sample holds about 400,000 distinct CDR3 sequences, around 15% seen once. Sequenced sample: blood. The receptors stem from a man in his fifties or sixties with Graves' ophthalmopathy.

The chain carries TRBV5-1 and TRBJ1-2; D is perhaps TRBD1 (5 bases). Per germline, CDR1 SGHRS and CDR2 YFSETQ. Trimming took 4 bases from V and 8 from J, leaving 15 bases between them. The CDR3 contains 13 residues. CDR3: CASSPGTTGGYTF. CDR3 nucleotides: TGCGCCAGCAGCCCAGGGACTACGGGAGGCTACACCTTC.

Many counts were recorded for this clonotype. This chain connects TRBV5-1 to TRBJ1-1, with 8 bases that match TRBD1. This CDR3 has 13 amino acids. Germline-derived CDR1 and CDR2 are SGHRS and YFSETQ. Trimming cost V 1 base and J 10 bases; bases outside gene matches: 6. The DNA of the CDR3 is TGCGCCAGCAGCTTGTCGGACAGGGTGGGAGCTTTCTTT. It translates to CASSLSDRVGAFF.

This clonotype was seen a handful of times. The chain uses TRBV27 and TRBJ2-1; possible D gene TRBD2, 6 bases. This CDR3 comprises 15 residues. Germline-derived CDR1 and CDR2 are MNHEY and SMNVEV (reference sequence). V was trimmed by 5 bases and J by 7 bases, leaving 18 bases between them. The CDR3 protein is CASSTSVLAANEQFF. CDR3 bases: TGTGCCAGCAGTACCTCCGTGTTAGCGGCAAATGAGCAGTTCTTC.

This clonotype was counted between two and nine times. V usage is TRBV19 and J usage is TRBJ2-3; 11 bases align to TRBD2. Germline CDR1 is LNHDA and CDR2 is SQIVND (reference sequence). The CDR3 has 13 amino acids. This CDR3 is CVTSGRYPDTQYF. The CDR3 DNA reads TGTGTCACTAGCGGGAGATACCCAGATACGCAGTATTTT. The variable domain in full, with the rest retrieved from reference TRBV19 and TRBJ2-3, is DGGITQSPKYLFRKEGQNVTLSCEQNLNHDAMYWYRQDPGQGLRLIYYSQIVNDFQKGDIAEGYSVSREKKESFPLTVTSAQKNPTAFYLCVTSGRYPDTQYFGPGTRLTVL.

This clonotype was observed at least ten times. Here the CDR3 DNA reads TGTGCCAGCAGCGCCGGACAGGGCAACTATGGCTACACCTTC. Protein product: CASSAGQGNYGYTF. The J gene is TRBJ1-2, the V gene TRBV3-1; 8 bases agree with TRBD1. Germline CDR1 is LGHDT and CDR2 is YNNKEL (reference sequence). Trimming removed 5 bases from V and 2 bases from J; junction bases left unmatched: 4. The CDR3 is made up of 14 amino acids.

This clonotype has a count of ten or more. The gene calls are TRBV7-8 and TRBJ1-2, with unresolved D. Germline V gene sequence: CDR1 SGHVS, CDR2 FQNEAQ. Trimming left V 5 bases short and J 4 bases short, with 11 bases between. The CDR3 runs 13 residues. DNA of the CDR3: TGTGCCAGCAGCCCAGGAGGCGGCTATGGCTACACCTTC. Amino acids: CASSPGGGYGYTF.